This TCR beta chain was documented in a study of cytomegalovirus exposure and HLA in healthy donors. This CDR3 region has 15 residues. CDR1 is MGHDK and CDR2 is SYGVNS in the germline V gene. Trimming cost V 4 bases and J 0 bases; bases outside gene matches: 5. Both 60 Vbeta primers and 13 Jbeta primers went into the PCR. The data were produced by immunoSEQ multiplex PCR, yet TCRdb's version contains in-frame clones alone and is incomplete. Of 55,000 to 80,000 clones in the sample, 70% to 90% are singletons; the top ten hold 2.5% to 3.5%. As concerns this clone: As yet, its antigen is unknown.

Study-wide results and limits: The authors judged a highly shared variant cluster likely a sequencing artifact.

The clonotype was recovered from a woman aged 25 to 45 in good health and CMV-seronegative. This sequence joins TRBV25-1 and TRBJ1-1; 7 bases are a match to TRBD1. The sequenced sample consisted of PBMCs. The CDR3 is CASSAADRVNTEAFF. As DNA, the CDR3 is TGTGCCAGCAGTGCAGCAGACAGGGTGAACACTGAAGCTTTCTTT.